These T cell receptor beta chains were read from a single sample in a study of T cells in Graves' hyperthyroidism and ophthalmopathy. One entry per CDR3 protein, called by TCRdb with MiXCR from the multiplex PCR reads. Of 640,000 or so distinct CDR3 sequences listed, 12% to 15% are singletons. What was sequenced was blood. The receptors derive from a woman aged 18-29 years with Graves' ophthalmopathy. CDR3s include the opening cysteine and the closing phenylalanine or tryptophan. The D gene is left open where the match is weak. Size values are once, few and many counts, or a class for expanded clones, and some rows have none.

size: many; D: -; J: TRBJ2-6; V: TRBV24-1; CDR3: CATSDSETRDIGGANVLTF; DNA: TGTGCCACCAGTGATTCAGAAACCCGGGACATTGGTGGGGCCAACGTCCTGACTTTC
size: few; D: -; J: TRBJ2-5; V: TRBV3-1; CDR3: CASSHWGEDQETQYF; DNA: TGTGCCAGCAGCCATTGGGGGGAAGACCAAGAGACCCAGTACTTC
size: many; D: TRBD2; J: TRBJ2-7; V: TRBV2; CDR3: CASKGWSGGVGEQYF; DNA: TGTGCCAGCAAGGGATGGAGCGGGGGAGTGGGGGAGCAGTACTTC
size: -; D: -; J: TRBJ2-1; V: TRBV14; CDR3: CASSQMGIYNEQFF; DNA: TGTGCCAGCAGCCAGATGGGTATCTACAATGAGCAGTTCTTC
size: few; D: -; J: TRBJ1-3; V: TRBV30; CDR3: CAWKNGGSGNTIYF; DNA: TGTGCCTGGAAGAACGGTGGCTCTGGAAACACCATATATTTT
size: -; D: -; J: TRBJ2-7; V: TRBV20-1; CDR3: CSTTLERVYEQYF; DNA: TGCAGTACCACACTAGAAAGAGTGTACGAGCAGTACTTC
size: many; D: -; J: TRBJ2-7; V: TRBV20-1; CDR3: CSARSRDLSYEQYF; DNA: TGCAGTGCTAGATCTCGGGACCTCTCCTACGAGCAGTACTTC
size: -; D: -; J: TRBJ2-2; V: TRBV27; CDR3: CASGQGPFNGELFF; DNA: TGTGCCAGCGGGCAGGGACCTTTCAACGGGGAGCTGTTTTTT
size: many; D: -; J: TRBJ1-4; V: TRBV2; CDR3: CASMPDAGTNEKLFF; DNA: TGTGCCAGCATGCCCGACGCGGGGACTAATGAAAAACTGTTTTTT
size: many; D: -; J: TRBJ2-1; V: TRBV7-9; CDR3: CASSPTWGESSYNEQFF; DNA: TGTGCCAGCAGCCCGACGTGGGGGGAGAGCTCCTACAATGAGCAGTTCTTC
size: few; D: TRBD2; J: TRBJ2-7; V: TRBV4-1; CDR3: CASSQPGLATLYEQYF; DNA: TGCGCCAGCAGCCAGCCGGGACTAGCGACCCTCTACGAGCAGTACTTC
size: many; D: -; J: TRBJ1-5; V: TRBV7-2; CDR3: CASSRDNLSNQPQHF; DNA: TGTGCCAGCAGCAGGGACAACCTAAGCAATCAGCCCCAGCATTTT
size: many; D: -; J: TRBJ1-1; V: TRBV28; CDR3: CAIQDIPNTEAFF; DNA: TGTGCCATCCAGGACATCCCGAACACTGAAGCTTTCTTT
size: many; D: -; J: TRBJ2-7; V: TRBV20-1; CDR3: CSARGGREQYF; DNA: TGCAGTGCTAGAGGGGGACGCGAGCAGTACTTC
size: few; D: -; J: TRBJ1-6; V: TRBV11-2; CDR3: CASSLYTTGGYNSPLHF; DNA: TGTGCCAGCAGCTTATATACCACAGGCGGCTATAATTCACCCCTCCACTTT
size: many; D: TRBD2; J: TRBJ2-5; V: TRBV27; CDR3: CASRTGTSVQTQYF; DNA: TGTGCCAGCCGCACCGGGACTAGCGTGCAGACCCAGTACTTC
size: many; D: TRBD1; J: TRBJ2-3; V: TRBV2; CDR3: CASSERQGARDTQYF; DNA: TGTGCCAGCAGTGAACGTCAGGGGGCGCGAGATACGCAGTATTTT
size: few; D: TRBD2; J: TRBJ2-7; V: TRBV27; CDR3: CASSLRLAGSYEQCF; DNA: TGTGCCAGCAGTTTAAGACTAGCGGGTTCCTACGAGCAGTGCTTC
size: -; D: -; J: TRBJ2-3; V: TRBV9; CDR3: CASGPRTTDTQYF; DNA: TGTGCCAGCGGGCCCAGGACGACAGATACGCAGTATTTT
size: few; D: -; J: TRBJ2-2; V: TRBV11-3; CDR3: CASSPVVWGELFF; DNA: TGTGCCAGCAGCCCCGTCGTCTGGGGGGAGCTGTTTTTT
size: many; D: -; J: TRBJ2-3; V: TRBV5-1; CDR3: CASSLGAGSLGDTQYF; DNA: TGCGCCAGCAGCTTGGGAGCGGGTAGTCTCGGAGATACGCAGTATTTT
size: many; D: -; J: TRBJ2-3; V: TRBV28; CDR3: CASSFTGWLRINTDTQYF; DNA: TGTGCCAGCAGTTTTACGGGCTGGCTGAGAATTAACACAGATACGCAGTATTTT
size: -; D: -; J: TRBJ1-1; V: TRBV30; CDR3: CASNPPNTEAFF; DNA: TGTGCCTCCAATCCCCCCAACACTGAAGCTTTCTTT
size: many; D: TRBD1; J: TRBJ2-6; V: TRBV6-1; CDR3: CASSVGTGYSGANVLTF; DNA: TGTGCCAGCAGTGTCGGGACAGGATACTCTGGGGCCAACGTCCTGACTTTC
size: many; D: -; J: TRBJ1-1; V: TRBV20-1; CDR3: CSARDPFGTSVAFF; DNA: TGCAGTGCTAGAGATCCGTTCGGAACTTCGGTAGCTTTCTTT
size: many; D: TRBD1; J: TRBJ2-2; V: TRBV12-3/TRBV12-4; CDR3: CAIWGMDRGEPHRAGELFF; DNA: TGTGCCATTTGGGGGATGGACAGGGGTGAACCCCACCGAGCCGGGGAGCTGTTTTTT
size: many; D: TRBD1; J: TRBJ1-5; V: TRBV2; CDR3: CASSVGGGEPQHF; DNA: TGTGCCAGCAGTGTAGGGGGCGGGGAGCCCCAGCATTTT
size: many; D: TRBD2; J: TRBJ2-3; V: TRBV7-3; CDR3: CASSLKGGGLADTQYF; DNA: TGTGCCAGCAGCTTAAAGGGCGGGGGGCTGGCGGATACGCAGTATTTT
size: few; D: -; J: TRBJ1-3; V: TRBV14; CDR3: CASSQDQGPLYRYF; DNA: TGTGCCAGCAGCCAAGATCAGGGGCCCCTTTACCGATATTTT
size: -; D: -; J: TRBJ1-3; V: TRBV10-3; CDR3: CVSGPGNTIYF; DNA: TGTGTCTCTGGCCCTGGAAACACCATATATTTT
size: many; D: -; J: TRBJ2-7; V: TRBV5-1; CDR3: CASSPRGLAGHSYEQYF; DNA: TGCGCCAGCAGCCCAAGGGGTTTGGCGGGCCACTCCTACGAGCAGTACTTC
size: many; D: TRBD2; J: TRBJ2-1; V: TRBV7-2; CDR3: CASTSPDSGRSGYNEQFF; DNA: TGTGCCAGCACCTCTCCTGATAGCGGGAGAAGTGGATACAATGAGCAGTTCTTC
size: -; D: TRBD2; J: TRBJ2-1; V: TRBV9; CDR3: CASSVIPGGPDSEQFF; DNA: TGTGCCAGCAGCGTAATCCCGGGAGGGCCCGACAGTGAGCAGTTCTTC
size: many; D: -; J: TRBJ1-6; V: TRBV2; CDR3: CASSPESSYNSPLHF; DNA: TGTGCCAGCAGCCCAGAGAGCTCCTATAATTCACCCCTCCACTTT
size: many; D: TRBD1; J: TRBJ1-1; V: TRBV19; CDR3: CASSIDPGQGTEAFF; DNA: TGTGCCAGTAGTATCGATCCGGGACAGGGAACTGAAGCTTTCTTT
size: few; D: TRBD1; J: TRBJ1-5; V: TRBV6-2/TRBV6-3; CDR3: CASTGTGVNYSNQPQHF; DNA: TGTGCCAGCACCGGGACAGGGGTTAATTATAGCAATCAGCCCCAGCATTTT
size: -; D: -; J: TRBJ2-5; V: TRBV4-1; CDR3: CASSQDHYRGLIQTQYF; DNA: TGCGCCAGCAGCCAAGACCACTATCGCGGGTTAATTCAGACCCAGTACTTC
size: many; D: -; J: TRBJ2-7; V: TRBV11-3; CDR3: CASSSYSHEQYF; DNA: TGTGCCAGCAGCTCGTACAGCCACGAGCAGTACTTC
size: -; D: -; J: TRBJ2-7; V: TRBV20-1; CDR3: CSARASGTPSYEQCF; DNA: TGCAGTGCTAGGGCCAGCGGGACACCCTCCTACGAGCAGTGCTTC
size: -; D: -; J: TRBJ1-6; V: TRBV27; CDR3: CASSLIGRTYNSPLHF; DNA: TGTGCCAGCAGTTTAATTGGACGGACCTATAATTCACCCCTCCACTTT
size: many; D: TRBD2; J: TRBJ2-3; V: TRBV7-2; CDR3: CASSLGLGTSVQYF; DNA: TGTGCCAGCAGCTTAGGATTGGGGACTAGCGTGCAGTATTTT
size: -; D: -; J: TRBJ1-6; V: TRBV27; CDR3: CASSLILGLGAVEKPLHF; DNA: TGTGCCAGCAGTCTCATCCTGGGGCTGGGGGCCGTCGAGAAACCCCTCCACTTT
size: -; D: -; J: TRBJ2-2; V: TRBV30; CDR3: CALVRRTPGELFF; DNA: TGTGCCCTAGTGAGGAGAACCCCCGGGGAGCTGTTTTTT
size: many; D: -; J: TRBJ2-7; V: TRBV5-1; CDR3: CASSLALGASYEQYF; DNA: TGCGCCAGCAGCTTGGCCCTGGGGGCATCCTACGAGCAGTACTTC
size: few; D: -; J: TRBJ2-7; V: TRBV24-1; CDR3: CATSETRRHEQYF; DNA: TGTGCCACCAGTGAGACCCGGCGCCACGAGCAGTACTTC
size: few; D: TRBD2; J: TRBJ2-7; V: TRBV10-3; CDR3: CAIRMTSRSSYEQYF; DNA: TGTGCCATCAGGATGACTAGCCGAAGCTCCTACGAGCAGTACTTC
size: many; D: TRBD2; J: TRBJ2-3; V: TRBV6-1; CDR3: CASRILAGGPGGITDTQYF; DNA: TGTGCCAGCAGGATACTAGCGGGAGGTCCCGGGGGGATCACAGATACGCAGTATTTT
size: -; D: -; J: TRBJ2-7; V: TRBV30; CDR3: CAWSPGLNYEQYF; DNA: TGTGCCTGGAGTCCGGGACTGAACTACGAGCAGTACTTC
size: many; D: TRBD1; J: TRBJ1-1; V: TRBV19; CDR3: CASRLQGALRRTEAFF; DNA: TGTGCCAGTAGATTACAGGGGGCGCTTAGAAGAACTGAAGCTTTCTTT
size: -; D: -; J: TRBJ2-1; V: TRBV27; CDR3: CASSLQGWAGDEQFF; DNA: TGTGCCAGCAGCCTACAGGGTTGGGCAGGGGATGAGCAGTTCTTC
size: many; D: TRBD1; J: TRBJ1-6; V: TRBV9; CDR3: CASSVDGQGGSPLHF; DNA: TGTGCCAGCAGCGTAGATGGACAGGGCGGTTCACCCCTCCACTTT
size: many; D: -; J: TRBJ2-7; V: TRBV27; CDR3: CASSLSARGYEQYF; DNA: TGTGCCAGCAGTTTATCGGCCAGGGGATACGAGCAGTACTTC
size: few; D: -; J: TRBJ1-1; V: TRBV20-1; CDR3: CSASLGVTEAFF; DNA: TGCAGTGCTAGCCTGGGTGTCACTGAAGCTTTCTTT
size: few; D: TRBD1; J: TRBJ1-5; V: TRBV27; CDR3: CASSLHQDRRFLGNQPQHF; DNA: TGTGCCAGCAGTTTACACCAGGACAGGAGATTCCTTGGCAATCAGCCCCAGCATTTT